These T cell receptor beta chains were read from a single sample in a study of PD-1 blockade in classical Hodgkin lymphoma. Libraries were prepared by immunoSEQ multiplex PCR; TCRdb keeps only in-frame clonotypes and omits some of them. The sample includes approximately 20,000 clones, about 68% of them seen just once. Material: peripheral blood mononuclear cells (PBMCs), obtained before the fourth cycle of nivolumab. The source is a human donor with classical Hodgkin lymphoma. The CDR3 runs from the conserved cysteine through the conserved F or W. Fields, in order: D gene, clone size, J gene, V gene, CDR3 protein, CDR3 DNA. A D gene is named only where the DNA matches it firmly. Rows may omit the clone size; those that give it use once, few, many or a size class.

TRBD1 once TRBJ1-6 TRBV6-5 CASSYSRQGFAPLHF TGTGCCAGCAGTTACTCGAGACAGGGTTTCGCACCCCTCCACTTT
- once TRBJ2-1 TRBV19 CASSTNLYNEQFF TGTGCCAGTAGTACCAACTTGTACAATGAGCAGTTCTTC
TRBD2 - TRBJ2-1 TRBV6-1 CASSEGLGFASGRYNEQFF TGTGCCAGCAGTGAAGGGCTGGGGTTCGCTAGCGGGCGTTACAATGAGCAGTTCTTC
- - TRBJ2-1 TRBV27 CASSFKLPYNEQFF TGTGCCAGCAGTTTTAAGTTACCCTACAATGAGCAGTTCTTC
- - TRBJ1-4 TRBV7-2 CASSLVKGWDNEKLFF TGTGCCAGCAGCCTGGTGAAGGGTTGGGATAATGAAAAACTGTTTTTT
TRBD1 few TRBJ2-6 TRBV5-1 CASSLGAPGQGAPGANVLTF TGCGCCAGCAGCTTGGGGGCCCCGGGACAGGGGGCGCCCGGGGCCAACGTCCTGACTTTC
- - TRBJ1-1 TRBV7-7 CASSLNQNTEAFF TGTGCCAGCAGCTTAAACCAGAACACTGAAGCTTTCTTT
- - TRBJ2-6 TRBV27 CASSSASGANVLTF TGTGCCAGCAGTTCGGCGTCTGGGGCCAACGTCCTGACTTTC
- - TRBJ2-2 TRBV2 CASRDPGPYTGELFF TGTGCCAGCAGAGACCCCGGGCCCTACACCGGGGAGCTGTTTTTT
- - TRBJ1-1 TRBV19 CASSDRGAMNTEAFF TGTGCCAGTAGTGATCGTGGAGCCATGAACACTGAAGCTTTCTTT
TRBD1 - TRBJ2-7 TRBV28 CAIRTGFYEQYF TGTGCCATCCGGACAGGGTTCTACGAGCAGTACTTC
- - TRBJ2-2 TRBV5-1 CASSLFLGAGELFF TGCGCCAGCAGCTTGTTCCTAGGGGCCGGGGAGCTGTTTTTT
- once TRBJ2-4 TRBV2 CASSEMGAKNIQYF TGTGCCAGCAGTGAAATGGGGGCCAAAAACATTCAGTACTTC
TRBD2 - TRBJ2-7 TRBV5-1 CASSLSASGTEYF TGCGCCAGCAGCTTATCGGCTAGCGGGACCGAGTACTTC
TRBD2 - TRBJ2-1 TRBV19 CASSPWVPTSGDNEQFF TGTGCCAGTAGTCCCTGGGTCCCGACTAGCGGAGACAATGAGCAGTTCTTC
- - TRBJ2-1 TRBV6-5 CASSRDPIRNEQFF TGTGCCAGCAGCCGGGACCCCATCCGGAATGAGCAGTTCTTC
- - TRBJ2-4 TRBV11-3 CARRQAPRLDF TGTGCCAGGCGGCAGGCTCCTCGGTTGGACTTC
- - TRBJ2-2 TRBV6-6 CASSYMGLGRTGELFF TGTGCCAGCAGTTACATGGGGCTAGGGAGGACCGGGGAGCTGTTTTTT
- - TRBJ2-7 TRBV4-1 CASRKGLPGSETTSEQYF TGCGCCAGCCGAAAGGGTCTTCCGGGATCTGAGACTACTAGCGAGCAGTACTTC